This is a list of T cell receptor beta chains from one sample in a study of T-cell reconstitution after alpha-beta-depleted transplantation in children. TCRdb called the PCR reads again in MiXCR, with one record for every CDR3 protein. The sample lists 600,000 or so distinct CDR3 sequences, more than 20% occurring once. The sequencing used PBMCs, mostly from graft donor cells, collected 360 days after TCRalphabeta/CD19-depleted stem cell transplant. These TCRs come from a boy in the first two years of life who had a stem cell transplant for acute myeloid leukemia, so the T cells may come from the graft donor. The CDR3 runs from the conserved cysteine through the conserved F or W. Fields, in order: D gene, V gene, J gene, clone size, CDR3 protein, CDR3 DNA. A D gene is named only where the DNA matches it firmly. Not all rows give a size; the values are once, few, many and, for expanded clones, a class.

D gene: NA; V gene: TRBV6-1; J gene: TRBJ1-1; clone size: NA; CDR3 protein: CASSRAGMNTEAFF; CDR3 DNA: TGTGCCAGCAGTCGGGCCGGAATGAACACTGAAGCTTTCTTT
D gene: NA; V gene: TRBV20-1; J gene: TRBJ1-2; clone size: many; CDR3 protein: CSAPTVDYGYTF; CDR3 DNA: TGCAGTGCCCCGACGGTGGACTATGGCTACACCTTC
D gene: TRBD2; V gene: TRBV12-3/TRBV12-4; J gene: TRBJ2-5; clone size: few; CDR3 protein: CASSLGLLAGGQETQYF; CDR3 DNA: TGTGCCAGCAGTTTAGGATTACTAGCGGGGGGCCAAGAGACCCAGTACTTC
D gene: NA; V gene: TRBV5-1; J gene: TRBJ2-5; clone size: many; CDR3 protein: CASSLLLGKETQYF; CDR3 DNA: TGCGCCAGCAGCTTGCTTCTTGGGAAAGAGACCCAGTACTTC
D gene: TRBD2; V gene: TRBV18; J gene: TRBJ2-1; clone size: many; CDR3 protein: CASSPTYSGVKDNEQFF; CDR3 DNA: TGTGCCAGCTCACCGACATATAGCGGGGTCAAGGACAATGAGCAGTTCTTC
D gene: NA; V gene: TRBV29-1; J gene: TRBJ2-1; clone size: few; CDR3 protein: CSVDTGRTYNEQFF; CDR3 DNA: TGCAGCGTTGATACAGGGAGGACCTACAATGAGCAGTTCTTC
D gene: NA; V gene: TRBV7-2; J gene: TRBJ2-7; clone size: NA; CDR3 protein: CASSLVLGAASYEQYF; CDR3 DNA: TGTGCCAGCAGCTTAGTCCTGGGGGCGGCCTCCTACGAGCAGTACTTC
D gene: TRBD2; V gene: TRBV7-2; J gene: TRBJ2-3; clone size: many; CDR3 protein: CASSLVLAVFSTDTQYF; CDR3 DNA: TGTGCCAGCAGCTTAGTACTAGCGGTGTTTAGCACAGATACGCAGTATTTT
D gene: NA; V gene: TRBV29-1; J gene: TRBJ1-2; clone size: many; CDR3 protein: CSVQPGHYGYTF; CDR3 DNA: TGCAGCGTACAACCGGGACACTATGGCTACACCTTC
D gene: TRBD2; V gene: TRBV5-5; J gene: TRBJ2-3; clone size: few; CDR3 protein: CASSLRGVLTDTQYF; CDR3 DNA: TGTGCCAGCAGCTTGCGGGGGGTTCTCACAGATACGCAGTATTTT
D gene: NA; V gene: TRBV24-1; J gene: TRBJ2-3; clone size: NA; CDR3 protein: CATSAWEGASSDTQYF; CDR3 DNA: TGTGCCACCAGTGCCTGGGAGGGGGCGAGCTCAGATACGCAGTATTTT
D gene: NA; V gene: TRBV20-1; J gene: TRBJ2-5; clone size: many; CDR3 protein: CSARHGLETQYF; CDR3 DNA: TGCAGTGCTAGACACGGTCTAGAGACCCAGTACTTC
D gene: TRBD2; V gene: TRBV3-1; J gene: TRBJ2-7; clone size: few; CDR3 protein: CASSHQTSGGNYEQYF; CDR3 DNA: TGTGCCAGCAGCCACCAGACCAGCGGGGGGAACTACGAGCAGTACTTC
D gene: NA; V gene: TRBV20-1; J gene: TRBJ2-2; clone size: NA; CDR3 protein: CSARAGFNTGELFF; CDR3 DNA: TGCAGTGCTAGAGCCGGCTTCAACACCGGGGAGCTGTTTTTT
D gene: NA; V gene: TRBV12-3/TRBV12-4; J gene: TRBJ2-5; clone size: many; CDR3 protein: CASRSPGPIQETQYF; CDR3 DNA: TGTGCCAGCAGGTCCCCGGGACCGATCCAAGAGACCCAGTACTTC
D gene: NA; V gene: TRBV28; J gene: TRBJ2-3; clone size: few; CDR3 protein: CASRSTTDTQYF; CDR3 DNA: TGTGCCAGCAGGTCGACGACAGATACGCAGTATTTT
D gene: NA; V gene: TRBV3-1; J gene: TRBJ2-1; clone size: NA; CDR3 protein: CASSQDRPLNEQFF; CDR3 DNA: TGTGCCAGCAGCCAAGATCGGCCCTTGAATGAGCAGTTCTTC
D gene: NA; V gene: TRBV12-3/TRBV12-4; J gene: TRBJ1-5; clone size: few; CDR3 protein: CASSTTGNQPQHF; CDR3 DNA: TGTGCCAGCAGCACGACAGGCAATCAGCCCCAGCATTTT
D gene: NA; V gene: TRBV20-1; J gene: TRBJ1-2; clone size: NA; CDR3 protein: CSARLHGNYGYTF; CDR3 DNA: TGCAGTGCTAGATTACACGGGAACTATGGCTACACCTTC
D gene: NA; V gene: TRBV15; J gene: TRBJ1-2; clone size: NA; CDR3 protein: CATSRDRKGYGYTF; CDR3 DNA: TGTGCCACCAGCAGAGATCGGAAGGGCTATGGCTACACCTTC
D gene: NA; V gene: TRBV7-2; J gene: TRBJ1-1; clone size: few; CDR3 protein: CASSQTGATAFF; CDR3 DNA: TGTGCCAGCAGCCAGACGGGGGCGACAGCTTTCTTT
D gene: TRBD2; V gene: TRBV6-5; J gene: TRBJ2-2; clone size: few; CDR3 protein: CASSYFVGLATGELFF; CDR3 DNA: TGTGCCAGCAGTTACTTCGTTGGACTAGCGACCGGGGAGCTGTTTTTT
D gene: TRBD1; V gene: TRBV5-1; J gene: TRBJ2-5; clone size: NA; CDR3 protein: CASSFWDRGETQYF; CDR3 DNA: TGCGCCAGCAGCTTCTGGGACAGGGGAGAGACCCAGTACTTC
D gene: NA; V gene: TRBV28; J gene: TRBJ2-1; clone size: NA; CDR3 protein: CASSSARNEQFF; CDR3 DNA: TGTGCCAGCAGTTCTGCTCGGAATGAGCAGTTCTTC